The rows below give T cell receptor beta chains drawn from one sample of a study of cytomegalovirus exposure and HLA in healthy donors. Clones were sequenced by immunoSEQ multiplex PCR, and TCRdb holds only the in-frame ones, with some missing. The sample has about 210,000 clones; about 83% are singletons. Sequenced input: PBMCs. The receptors shown here come from a woman aged 50 to 60 in good health and CMV-seropositive. The CDR3 runs from the conserved cysteine through the conserved F or W. A D gene is named only where the DNA matches it firmly. Only part of the rows carry a size: once, few, many, or a class if the clone is expanded.

cdr3_length j_call d_call v_call clone_size cdr3_nt cdr3_aa
13 TRBJ2-7 TRBD1 TRBV27 NA TGTGCCAGCAGTGGCCGACAGGGATGGGAGCAGTACTTC CASSGRQGWEQYF
14 TRBJ1-2 NA TRBV7-9 NA TGTGCCAGCAGCTTAGGGAGTTGGAATTCTGGCTACACCTTC CASSLGSWNSGYTF
11 TRBJ2-5 NA TRBV20-1 few TGCAGTGCAAGCCGGTCAGAGACCCAGTACTTC CSASRSETQYF
13 TRBJ2-2 NA TRBV29-1 NA TGCAGCGAACAGAGCGGTTTAACCGGGGAGCTGTTTTTT CSEQSGLTGELFF
12 TRBJ2-3 TRBD2 TRBV9 NA TGTGCCAGCACAGCGGGGGGAGATACGCAGTATTTT CASTAGGDTQYF
14 TRBJ2-5 NA TRBV21-1 NA TGTGCCAGCAGCAAGGGCGGGATTTGGAAGACCCAGTACTTC CASSKGGIWKTQYF
14 TRBJ2-2 NA TRBV5-1 once TGCGCCAGCAGCTTGGTCCAGAACACCGGGGAGCTGTTTTTT CASSLVQNTGELFF
11 TRBJ1-1 NA TRBV28 NA TGTGCCAGCACCCAGGACACTGAAGCTTTCTTT CASTQDTEAFF
14 TRBJ1-2 TRBD1 TRBV2 NA TGTGCCAGCAGCGTAGGACAGGGAAGCTATGGCTACACCTTC CASSVGQGSYGYTF
15 TRBJ2-7 TRBD1 TRBV5-1 NA TGCGCCAGCAGCCCAAGGACAGGGGGCGTCAACGAGCAGTACTTC CASSPRTGGVNEQYF
16 TRBJ2-4 TRBD1 TRBV5-1 NA TGCGCCAGCAGCCCCGGGACAGGCGTTACCAAAAACATTCAGTACTTC CASSPGTGVTKNIQYF
15 TRBJ1-1 NA TRBV18 NA TGTGCCAGCTCACCGGGCGGGGGGCAGGGCACTGAAGCTTTCTTT CASSPGGGQGTEAFF
15 TRBJ1-5 TRBD1 TRBV15 NA TGTGCCACCAGCAAGACAGGGGTCGGCAATCAGCCCCAGCATTTT CATSKTGVGNQPQHF
14 TRBJ2-7 NA TRBV7-2 few TGTGCCAGCAGCGTCGAAACAGGGAACTACGAGCAGTACTTC CASSVETGNYEQYF
15 TRBJ2-2 NA TRBV28 NA TGTGCCAGCGGCCCCCCGAGGAGCAACACCGGGGAGCTGTTTTTT CASGPPRSNTGELFF
13 TRBJ1-3 NA TRBV7-6 NA TGTGCCAGCAGCTTATCAGGGCGTGACACCATATATTTT CASSLSGRDTIYF
14 TRBJ2-2 NA TRBV7-2 NA TGTGCCAGCAGCAAAAACAGTCCCCCCGGGGAGCTGTTTTTT CASSKNSPPGELFF
15 TRBJ1-5 NA TRBV6-6 NA TGTGCCAGCAGACTCTTGGACATTAGCAATCAGCCCCAGCATTTT CASRLLDISNQPQHF
16 TRBJ1-1 TRBD1 TRBV5-1 NA TGCGCCAGCAGCTTGGCAGCGACAGGGTATGGAACTGAAGCTTTCTTT CASSLAATGYGTEAFF
19 TRBJ2-3 TRBD2 TRBV4-2 once TGTGCCAGCAGCCCTACTAGCGGGGGCCCTGGTTATAGCACAGATACGCAGTATTTT CASSPTSGGPGYSTDTQYF
17 TRBJ1-1 TRBD1 TRBV4-1 NA TGCGCCAGCAGCCAAGGACAGGGGGCTATAGTGACCACTGAAGCTTTCTTT CASSQGQGAIVTTEAFF
13 TRBJ2-5 TRBD1 TRBV5-1 NA TGCGCCAGCAGGACAGGGGAAGGCGAGACCCAGTACTTC CASRTGEGETQYF
14 TRBJ2-7 TRBD1 TRBV7-9 NA TGTGCCAGCAGCTTAAGGGACAGTTCCTACGAGCAGTACTTC CASSLRDSSYEQYF
15 TRBJ1-4 NA TRBV6-5 few TGTGCCAGCAGTTACAGTAGGGGAAATAATGAAAAACTGTTTTTT CASSYSRGNNEKLFF
15 TRBJ2-5 TRBD1 TRBV5-1 NA TGCGCCAGCAGTCTGCAGGGGGCGGTGGAAGAGACCCAGTACTTC CASSLQGAVEETQYF
15 TRBJ2-7 TRBD1 TRBV29-1 NA TGCAGCGTTGAAGAGCCGGGACAGGGGGCCTACGAGCAGTACTTC CSVEEPGQGAYEQYF
15 TRBJ2-7 NA TRBV6-6 NA TGTGCCAGCGCCGGGACGTTAGGCAGGGGCTACGAGCAGTACTTC CASAGTLGRGYEQYF
17 TRBJ1-5 NA TRBV7-8 NA TGTGCCAGCAGCCCAGAAGGGGTGGGAATTAGCAATCAGCCCCAGCATTTT CASSPEGVGISNQPQHF
15 TRBJ1-3 NA TRBV5-5 NA TGTGCCAGCAGCTTAGGCCGAGGCTCTGGAAACACCATATATTTT CASSLGRGSGNTIYF
17 TRBJ2-3 TRBD2 TRBV4-2 NA TGTGCCAGCACCCCAGCGGGGGGGCCGGGTTCCACAGATACGCAGTATTTT CASTPAGGPGSTDTQYF
15 TRBJ2-7 NA TRBV21-1 once TGTGCCAGCAGCACCTCAAGGGGGGGTTACTACGAGCAGTACTTC CASSTSRGGYYEQYF
14 TRBJ1-1 NA TRBV27 NA TGTGCCAGCACCCAGACTGGATGGAACACTGAAGCTTTCTTT CASTQTGWNTEAFF
13 TRBJ2-7 TRBD1 TRBV6-5 NA TGTGCCACACTGGACAGGGCAACCTACGAGCAGTACTTC CATLDRATYEQYF
15 TRBJ2-1 TRBD2 TRBV9 NA TGTGCCAGCAGCACCAGCGGGGGGGCGAACAATGAGCAGTTCTTC CASSTSGGANNEQFF
15 TRBJ2-5 TRBD1 TRBV11-2 NA TGTGCCAGCAGCAGGACAGGGCAACCCCAAGAGACCCAGTACTTC CASSRTGQPQETQYF
12 TRBJ2-1 NA TRBV13 NA TGTGCCAGCAGCTTAGGTTCTGATGAGCAGTTCTTC CASSLGSDEQFF
16 TRBJ2-1 TRBD1 TRBV19 NA TGTGCCAGTAGTCCCATACTACAGGGGCGCTACAATGAGCAGTTCTTC CASSPILQGRYNEQFF
16 TRBJ2-3 TRBD2 TRBV7-9 NA TGTGCCAGCAGCTCTGGACTAGCGGGGCTCACAGATACGCAGTATTTT CASSSGLAGLTDTQYF
15 TRBJ2-1 NA TRBV7-2 NA TGTGCCAGCAGCCCGGGGGTAGCAGTCTTCAATGAGCAGTTCTTC CASSPGVAVFNEQFF
13 TRBJ1-2 NA TRBV28 NA TGTGCCAGCGGGATCGGACACCGCTATGGCTACACCTTC CASGIGHRYGYTF
14 TRBJ1-4 TRBD1 TRBV19 NA TGTGCCAGTAGTGGGCCAGGGGGATACGAAAAACTGTTTTTT CASSGPGGYEKLFF
16 TRBJ2-5 TRBD2 TRBV25-1 NA TGTGCCAGCAGTGAGCCTAGCGGGGGGAACCAAGAGACCCAGTACTTC CASSEPSGGNQETQYF
17 TRBJ1-3 NA TRBV4-1 NA TGCGCCAGCAGCCAAGATCCCCCAGGTCTAACTGGAAACACCATATATTTT CASSQDPPGLTGNTIYF
11 TRBJ2-7 NA TRBV6-5 NA TGTGCCAGCAGTTACGCGGAGGAGCAGTACTTC CASSYAEEQYF
14 TRBJ1-2 NA TRBV6-5 NA TGTGCCAGCAGCTTCCGGGGGGGAGGCTATGGCTACACCTTC CASSFRGGGYGYTF
12 TRBJ2-7 NA TRBV4-1 once TGCGCCAGCAGATTCGGGGATGGGGAGCAGTACTTC CASRFGDGEQYF
14 TRBJ2-1 TRBD1 TRBV6-1 NA TGTGCCAGCAGTGGAATGACAGGGAAGGATGAGCAGTTCTTC CASSGMTGKDEQFF
14 TRBJ2-5 NA TRBV6-5 NA TGTGCCAGCAGACAACTGAGGGGGTTGGAGACCCAGTACTTC CASRQLRGLETQYF
14 TRBJ1-2 NA TRBV2 NA TGTGCCAGCAGGGGGAATTTGGGGACTATGGGCTACACCTTC CASRGNLGTMGYTF
14 TRBJ1-2 TRBD1 TRBV27 NA TGTGCCAGCAGTTCTAGACAGGGGGTCGGTGGCTACACCTTC CASSSRQGVGGYTF
15 TRBJ1-1 TRBD1 TRBV5-1 NA TGCGCCAGCAGCTTGTTGGGACAGGGGAACACTGAAGCTTTCTTT CASSLLGQGNTEAFF
13 TRBJ2-7 NA TRBV19 NA TGTGCCAGTAGTATGGGACTGGACTACGAGCAGTACTTC CASSMGLDYEQYF
11 TRBJ2-7 NA TRBV5-6 NA TGTGCCAGCAGCTTGCGGTACGAGCAGTACTTC CASSLRYEQYF
13 TRBJ2-3 NA TRBV5-1 NA TGCGCCAGCAGCGCGGCAGGGGCAGATACGCAGTATTTT CASSAAGADTQYF
13 TRBJ1-1 TRBD1 TRBV28 NA TGTGCCAGCAGTGTCGACAGGGACACTGAAGCTTTCTTT CASSVDRDTEAFF
16 TRBJ1-1 NA TRBV19 NA TGTGCCAGTAGTATAGAGGACTGGGGAGAGGTTTTGGAAGCTTTCTTT CASSIEDWGEVLEAFF
15 TRBJ2-1 TRBD1 TRBV19 NA TGTGCCAGTGCCCGGGACAGGTCATCCTACAATGAGCAGTTCTTC CASARDRSSYNEQFF
11 TRBJ1-2 NA TRBV2 NA TGTGCCAGCACTCAGGGTGGTGGCTACACCTTC CASTQGGGYTF
15 TRBJ2-7 NA TRBV4-1 NA TGCGCCAGCAGCCAAGTGGGGGCAGGGGAGTACGAGCAGTACTTC CASSQVGAGEYEQYF
17 TRBJ2-1 NA TRBV19 NA TGTGCCAGTAGTATAGCGAGGGCAGGCACCTCCTACAATGAGCAGTTCTTC CASSIARAGTSYNEQFF